A single T cell receptor (beta chain) is shown here with its context. Its antigen is as yet unknown. This table comes from immunoSEQ multiplex PCR, and its TCRdb copy is limited to in-frame clones, with some not included. The top ten hold 5% of the sample, which has 97,000 or so clones, about 86% seen once. These data belong to a study of T cell responses to AZD1222 COVID-19 vaccine. Study information: Doses given second, at about 4 or about 12 weeks, were pooled.

Study-wide results and caveats: Recipients of two AZD1222 doses showed rising Spike-specific TCR breadth and depth. Sampling that yielded the repertoires occurred only after the peak T cell response. Baseline antibody screening turned up just a handful of seropositive AZD1222 recipients.

This clonotype was sampled from an adult in good health. Sequenced here: peripheral blood, sampled on day 0 of AZD1222 vaccination.

The CDR3, as DNA: TGTGCCAGCAGCCCCGGGCCTTTCTCTGGAAACACCATATATTTT. It is translated as CASSPGPFSGNTIYF. This sequence joins TRBV5-6 and TRBJ1-3, with D uncertain. Germline CDR1 SGHDT, CDR2 YYEEEE. The CDR3 is 15 amino acids. Trimming removed 4 bases from V and 0 bases from J, with 11 bases in between.